These 15 T cell receptor beta chains share one sample of origin, sequenced in a study of blood T cells in healthy people across ages. Sample-barcoded 5' priming and a J-beta primer mix drove a second PCR of roughly 6 to 12 cycles. From the 5' RACE reads, TCRdb called clonotypes with MiXCR, one entry per CDR3 protein. Found here are 450,000 to 650,000 distinct CDR3 sequences, nearly 25% of them singletons; the top ten hold just over 8.5%. These data are also associated with another study on T cells of mothers and their children.

The material sequenced was blood. These receptors originate from a boy between 10 and 17 years old in good health.

Ten or more counts support this clonotype. This chain connects TRBV29-1 to TRBJ1-4; no reliable D call. The germline V and J ends were trimmed by 0 bases and 7 bases, with 18 bases remaining between them. The germline V gene has CDR1 SQVTM and CDR2 ANQGSEA. CDR3 size: 16 residues. The CDR3 coding sequence is TGCAGCGTTGAAGAGAATGTGGGCAGTTGGGGTGAAAAACTGTTTTTT. Amino acids: CSVEENVGSWGEKLFF.

In this sample, this clonotype turned up a few times. V is TRBV24-1 and J is TRBJ1-1; TRBD1 matches at 9 bases. The CDR3 is 15 residues long. J lost 3 bases, V lost 3 bases, and 4 bases had no gene match. Germline values: CDR1 KGHDR, CDR2 SFDVKD. CDR3 protein: CATSDKWDRDTEAFF. CDR3 sequence (DNA): TGTGCCACCAGTGATAAGTGGGACAGGGACACTGAAGCTTTCTTT.

V is TRBV29-1 and J is TRBJ1-1, with 8 bases that match TRBD1. With 6 bases clipped from V and 5 bases from J, the junction kept 8 bases outside the gene matches. The CDR3 spans 13 residues. Germline V gives CDR1 SQVTM, CDR2 ANQGSEA. The chain's CDR3 is CSVAGGAGTEAFF. The CDR3 nucleotides read TGCAGCGTAGCAGGGGGCGCGGGAACTGAAGCTTTCTTT.

The rearrangement uses TRBV5-1 and TRBJ2-2, with D perhaps TRBD2 (5 bases). The CDR3 has 15 residues. Germline assignment: CDR1 SGHRS and CDR2 YFSETQ. The V end was cut by 2 bases, the J end by 5 bases, with 13 bases between. The CDR3 DNA is TGCGCCAGCAGCTTCCGAAACCCGGGAACCGGGGAGCTGTTTTTT. It yields the protein CASSFRNPGTGELFF.

This clonotype has only a few counts. The rearrangement links TRBV4-3 to TRBJ1-3; 8 bases align to TRBD1. With 1 base clipped from V and 3 bases from J, the junction kept 2 bases outside the gene matches. Germline CDR1 reads LGHNA; CDR2 reads YSLEER. The CDR3 length is 15 residues. CDR3 sequence: CASSQGTGFGNTIYF. The CDR3, as DNA: TGCGCCAGCAGCCAAGGGACAGGGTTTGGAAACACCATATATTTT.

This clonotype turned up a few times. The rearrangement joins TRBV29-1 to TRBJ2-5, with 8 bases identical to TRBD2. V was pared by 3 bases and J by 5 bases, with 8 bases of the junction left unmatched. Germline V lookup: CDR1 SQVTM, CDR2 ANQGSEA. This CDR3 contains 14 residues. DNA for the CDR3: TGCAGCGTTGACGGAGCGGGAGTAAGTGAGACCCAGTACTTC. It translates to CSVDGAGVSETQYF.

This chain connects TRBV20-1 to TRBJ2-5; 11 bases match TRBD1. Trimming cost V 3 bases and J 4 bases; bases outside gene matches: 7. Looked up from germline, CDR1 is DFQATT and CDR2 is SNEGSKA (reference sequence). This CDR3 has 15 amino acids. The CDR3 DNA reads TGCAGTGCTAGGAGGACAGGGGGCGTCGCAGAGACCCAGTACTTC. It codes for CSARRTGGVAETQYF.

The gene calls are TRBV20-1 and TRBJ2-1; tentative D call: TRBD2 (5 bases). V lost 5 bases, J lost 5 bases, and 22 bases lay in between. The CDR3 totals 16 residues. Germline V lookup: CDR1 DFQATT, CDR2 SNEGSKA (reference sequence). Here the CDR3 reads CSALISTRVRNNEQFF. CDR3 DNA: TGCAGTGCTCTAATTAGTACTAGGGTCCGGAACAATGAGCAGTTCTTC.

V and J are TRBV12-3 or TRBV12-4 and TRBJ2-1, with a tentative D call TRBD1 (6 bases). The CDR3 is 18 residues long. The V and J ends lost 6 bases and 3 bases respectively, with 24 bases between them. CDR3 in DNA: TGTGCCAGCAGACCGGGGAATCCACAGGGCCCCCTCTACAATGAGCAGTTCTTC. Translated: CASRPGNPQGPLYNEQFF.

The chain uses TRBV12-3 or TRBV12-4 and TRBJ2-3; 11 bases are a match to TRBD2. This CDR3 spans 16 amino acids. Trimming at V came to 6 bases and at J to 5 bases, leaving 10 bases not matched to a gene. This CDR3 reads CASRTISGGAEDTQYF. The CDR3 coding sequence is TGTGCCAGCAGAACAATTAGCGGGGGGGCCGAAGATACGCAGTATTTT.

V is TRBV29-1 and J is TRBJ2-5; unclear D gene. The CDR3 has 15 residues. CDR1 and CDR2 from the germline V gene are SQVTM and ANQGSEA. Deletions cut 6 bases from V and 1 base from J, with 18 bases between. The CDR3 DNA reads TGCAGCGTGGGCTCGTTTTCGGGTCGCCAAGAGACCCAGTACTTC. It translates to CSVGSFSGRQETQYF.

This clonotype was seen a few times. The genes are TRBV6-1 and TRBJ2-6; D possibly uses TRBD1 or TRBD2 (6 bases each). CDR1 and CDR2 (germline): MNHNS, SASEGT. V lost 8 bases to trimming and J lost 2 bases, with 13 bases between them. The CDR3 loop spans 15 amino acids. The CDR3 spells CASVAGEAGANVLTF. In nucleotides, the CDR3 is TGTGCCAGCGTTGCAGGGGAGGCTGGGGCCAACGTCCTGACTTTC.

In its sample, this clonotype was seen a few times. The J gene is TRBJ2-5, the V gene TRBV3-1; 7 nucleotides align to TRBD1. Germline-derived CDR1 and CDR2 are LGHDT and YNNKEL (reference sequence). The CDR3 spans 16 residues. The ends lost 0 bases at V and 7 bases at J; junction bases unmatched: 11. The CDR3, as DNA: TGTGCCAGCAGCCAAGATGGGTATAGGGGGCTAGGGACCCAGTACTTC. Its protein is CASSQDGYRGLGTQYF.

This clonotype was seen a handful of times. The chain joins TRBV20-1 to TRBJ2-1, with 13 bases that match TRBD2. Judging by the DNA end, TRBJ2-5 fits better; the J call may be wrong. Germline CDR1 is DFQATT and CDR2 is SNEGSKA (reference sequence). This CDR3 region has 14 residues. CDR3 region: CSATSGGAAETQYF. In nucleotides, the CDR3 is TGCAGTGCAACTAGCGGGGGGGCCGCCGAGACCCAGTACTTC.

This clonotype occurred a few times. The gene calls are TRBV6-6 and TRBJ1-5, with D possibly matching TRBD1 (6 bases). Looked up from germline, CDR1 is MNHNY and CDR2 is SVGAGI (reference sequence). The length of the CDR3 is 18 residues. V lost 7 bases to trimming and J lost 6 bases, with 28 bases between them. The CDR3 nucleotides are TGTGCCAGCACACCAGGGGACTTTACGGGGGGGCGCGGTCAGCCCCAGCATTTT. Translated, it gives CASTPGDFTGGRGQPQHF.